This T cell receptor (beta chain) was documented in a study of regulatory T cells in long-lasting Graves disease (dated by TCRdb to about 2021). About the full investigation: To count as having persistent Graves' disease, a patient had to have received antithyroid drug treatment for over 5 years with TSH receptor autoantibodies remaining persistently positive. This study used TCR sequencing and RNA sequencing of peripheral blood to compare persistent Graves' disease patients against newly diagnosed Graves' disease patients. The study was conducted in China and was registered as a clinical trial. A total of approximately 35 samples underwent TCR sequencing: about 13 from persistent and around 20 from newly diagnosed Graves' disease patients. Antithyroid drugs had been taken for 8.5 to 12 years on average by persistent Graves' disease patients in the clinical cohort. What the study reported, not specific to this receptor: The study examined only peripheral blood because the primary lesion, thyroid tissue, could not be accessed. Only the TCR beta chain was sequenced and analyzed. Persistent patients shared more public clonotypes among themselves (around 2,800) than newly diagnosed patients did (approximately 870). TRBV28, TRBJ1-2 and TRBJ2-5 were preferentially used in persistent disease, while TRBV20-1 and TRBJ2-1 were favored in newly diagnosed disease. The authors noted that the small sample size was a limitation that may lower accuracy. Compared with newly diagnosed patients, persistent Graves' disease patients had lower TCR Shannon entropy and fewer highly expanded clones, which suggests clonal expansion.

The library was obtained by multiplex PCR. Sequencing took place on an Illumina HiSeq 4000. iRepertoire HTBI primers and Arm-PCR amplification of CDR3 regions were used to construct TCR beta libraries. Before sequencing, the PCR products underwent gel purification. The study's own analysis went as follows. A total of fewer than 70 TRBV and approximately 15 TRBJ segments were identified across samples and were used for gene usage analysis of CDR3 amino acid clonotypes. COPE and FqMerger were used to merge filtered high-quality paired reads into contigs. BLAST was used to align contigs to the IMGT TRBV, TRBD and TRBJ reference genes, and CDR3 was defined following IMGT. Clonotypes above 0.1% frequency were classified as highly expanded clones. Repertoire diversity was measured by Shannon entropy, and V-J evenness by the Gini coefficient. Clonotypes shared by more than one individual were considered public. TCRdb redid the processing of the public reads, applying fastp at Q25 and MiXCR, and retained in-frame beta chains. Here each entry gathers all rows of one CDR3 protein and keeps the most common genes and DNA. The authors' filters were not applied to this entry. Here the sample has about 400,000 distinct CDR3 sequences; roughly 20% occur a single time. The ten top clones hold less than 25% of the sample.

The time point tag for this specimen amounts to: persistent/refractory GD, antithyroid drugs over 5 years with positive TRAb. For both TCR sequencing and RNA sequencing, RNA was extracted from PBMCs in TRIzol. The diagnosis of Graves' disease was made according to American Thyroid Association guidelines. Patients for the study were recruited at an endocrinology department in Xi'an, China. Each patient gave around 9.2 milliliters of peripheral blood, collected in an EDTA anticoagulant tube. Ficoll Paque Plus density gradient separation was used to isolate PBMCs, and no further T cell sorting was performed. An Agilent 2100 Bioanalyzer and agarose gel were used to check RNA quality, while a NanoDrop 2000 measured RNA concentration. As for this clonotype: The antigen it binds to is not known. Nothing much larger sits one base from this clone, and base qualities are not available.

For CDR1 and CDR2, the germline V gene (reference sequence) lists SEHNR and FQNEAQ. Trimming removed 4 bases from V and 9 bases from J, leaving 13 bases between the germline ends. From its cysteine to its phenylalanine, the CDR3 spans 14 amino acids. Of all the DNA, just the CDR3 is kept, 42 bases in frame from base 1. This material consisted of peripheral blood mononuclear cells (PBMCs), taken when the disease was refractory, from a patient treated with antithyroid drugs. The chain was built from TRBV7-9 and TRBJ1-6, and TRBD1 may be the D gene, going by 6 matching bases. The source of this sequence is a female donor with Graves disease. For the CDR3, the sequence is CASSYDRRGSPLHF. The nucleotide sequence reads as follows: TGTGCCAGCAGCTACGACAGGCGGGGTTCACCCCTCCACTTT.